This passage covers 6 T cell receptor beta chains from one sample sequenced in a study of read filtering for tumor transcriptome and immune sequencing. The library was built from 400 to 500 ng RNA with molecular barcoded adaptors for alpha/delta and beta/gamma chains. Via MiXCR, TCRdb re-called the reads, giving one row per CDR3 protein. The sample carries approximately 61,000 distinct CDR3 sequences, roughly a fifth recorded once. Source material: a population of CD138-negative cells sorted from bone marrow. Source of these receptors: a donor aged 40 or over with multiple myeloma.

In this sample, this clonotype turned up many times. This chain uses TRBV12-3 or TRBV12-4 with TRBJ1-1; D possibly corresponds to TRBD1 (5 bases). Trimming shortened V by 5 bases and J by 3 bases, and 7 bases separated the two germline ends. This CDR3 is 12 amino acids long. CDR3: CASSRGDTEAFF. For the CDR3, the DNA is TGTGCCAGCAGTAGAGGGGACACTGAAGCTTTCTTT.

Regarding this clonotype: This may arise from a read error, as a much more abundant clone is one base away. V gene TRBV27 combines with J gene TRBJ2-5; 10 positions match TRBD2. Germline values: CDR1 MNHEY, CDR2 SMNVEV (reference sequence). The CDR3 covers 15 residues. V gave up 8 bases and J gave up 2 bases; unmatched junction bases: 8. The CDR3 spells CASGPTSGRQETQYF. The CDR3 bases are TGTGCCAGCGGTCCGACTAGCGGGCGGCAAGAGACCCAGTACTTC.

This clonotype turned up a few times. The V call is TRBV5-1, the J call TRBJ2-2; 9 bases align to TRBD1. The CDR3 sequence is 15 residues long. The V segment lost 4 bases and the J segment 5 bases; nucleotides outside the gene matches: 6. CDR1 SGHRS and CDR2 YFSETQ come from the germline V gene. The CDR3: CASSPAGQGTGELFF. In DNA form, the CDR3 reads TGCGCCAGCAGCCCGGCGGGACAGGGAACCGGGGAGCTGTTTTTT.

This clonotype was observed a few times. The CDR3 region is CASSFLTDTQYF. In DNA form, the CDR3 reads TGTGCCAGTAGTTTTCTCACAGATACGCAGTATTTT. J is TRBJ2-3 and V is TRBV19; D uncertain. Trimming stripped 5 bases from V and 2 bases from J, with 5 bases between. From germline, CDR1 is LNHDA and CDR2 SQIVND (reference sequence). The CDR3 spans 12 residues.

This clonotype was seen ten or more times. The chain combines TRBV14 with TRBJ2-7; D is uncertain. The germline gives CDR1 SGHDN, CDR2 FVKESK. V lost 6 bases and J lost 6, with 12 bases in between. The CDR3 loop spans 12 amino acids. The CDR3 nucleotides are TGTGCCAGCAGTCCGACTTGGGGCGAGCAGTACTTC. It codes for CASSPTWGEQYF.

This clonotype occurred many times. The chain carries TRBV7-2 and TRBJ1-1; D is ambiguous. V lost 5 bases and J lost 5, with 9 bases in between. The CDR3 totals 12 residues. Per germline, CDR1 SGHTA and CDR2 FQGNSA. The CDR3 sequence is CASSKQSTEAFF. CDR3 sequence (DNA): TGTGCCAGCAGCAAGCAGAGTACTGAAGCTTTCTTT.